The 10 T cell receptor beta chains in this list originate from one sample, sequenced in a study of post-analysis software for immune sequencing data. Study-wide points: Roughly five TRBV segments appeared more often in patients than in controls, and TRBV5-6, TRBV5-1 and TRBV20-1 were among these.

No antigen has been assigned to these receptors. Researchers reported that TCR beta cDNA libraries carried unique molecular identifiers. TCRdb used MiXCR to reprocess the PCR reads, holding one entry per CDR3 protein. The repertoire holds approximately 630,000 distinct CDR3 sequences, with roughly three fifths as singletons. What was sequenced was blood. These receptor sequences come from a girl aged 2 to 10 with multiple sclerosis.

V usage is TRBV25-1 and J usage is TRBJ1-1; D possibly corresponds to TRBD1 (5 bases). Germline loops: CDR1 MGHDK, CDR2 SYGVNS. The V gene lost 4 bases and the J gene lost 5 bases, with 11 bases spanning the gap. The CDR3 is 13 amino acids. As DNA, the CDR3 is TGTGCCAGCAGTGCCGGCAGGGTTACTGAAGCTTTCTTT. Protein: CASSAGRVTEAFF. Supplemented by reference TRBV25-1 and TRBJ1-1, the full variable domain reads EADIYQTPRYLVIGTGKKITLECSQTMGHDKMYWYQQDPGMELHLIHYSYGVNSTEKGDLSSESTVSRIRTEHFPLTLESARPSHTSQYLCASSAGRVTEAFFGQGTRLTVV.

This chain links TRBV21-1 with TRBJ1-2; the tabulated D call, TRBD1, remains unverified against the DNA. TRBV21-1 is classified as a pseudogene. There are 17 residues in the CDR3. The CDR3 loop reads CASSKALLRQDPCGYTF. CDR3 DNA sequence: TGTGCCAGCAGCAAAGCGCTTTTAAGACAGGACCCTTGCGGCTACACCTTC.

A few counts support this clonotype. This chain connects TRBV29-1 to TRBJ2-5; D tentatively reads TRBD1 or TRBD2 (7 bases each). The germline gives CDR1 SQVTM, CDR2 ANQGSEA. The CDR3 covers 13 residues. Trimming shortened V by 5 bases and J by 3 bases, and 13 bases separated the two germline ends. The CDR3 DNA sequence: TGCAGCGTTACAGGGGAGGGAAAAGAGACCCAGTACTTC. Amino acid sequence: CSVTGEGKETQYF.

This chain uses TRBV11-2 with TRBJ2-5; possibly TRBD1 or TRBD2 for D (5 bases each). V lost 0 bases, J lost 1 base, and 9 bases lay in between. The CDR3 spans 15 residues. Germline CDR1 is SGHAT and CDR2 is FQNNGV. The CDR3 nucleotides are TGTGCCAGCAGCTTAGACCCAGGGACCCAAGAGACCCAGTACTTC. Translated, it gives CASSLDPGTQETQYF.

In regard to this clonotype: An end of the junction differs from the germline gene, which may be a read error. CDR3 sequence (DNA): TGTGCCAGCAGCTTGGAGGTCGTACCCGCCAACTATGGCCACACCTTC. Translating it yields CASSLEVVPANYGHTF. The chain couples TRBV5-4 to TRBJ1-2, with D hard to call. The CDR3 has 16 amino acids. Germline values: CDR1 SGHNT, CDR2 YYREEE (reference sequence).

The CDR3 nucleotides read TGTGCCAGCAGCTTTGGGAGGGGAGGATACAATGAGCAGTTCTTC. It codes for CASSFGRGGYNEQFF. The chain has TRBV7-2 and TRBJ2-1; 7 positions match TRBD2. V gave up 3 bases and J gave up 4 bases; unmatched junction bases: 6. Germline-derived CDR1 and CDR2 are SGHTA and FQGNSA. The CDR3 contains 15 residues.

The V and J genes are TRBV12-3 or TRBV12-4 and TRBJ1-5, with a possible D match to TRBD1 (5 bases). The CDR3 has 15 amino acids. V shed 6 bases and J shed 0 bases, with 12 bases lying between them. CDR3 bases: TGTGCCAGCAGCCTGACGGGGGATAGCAATCAGCCCCAGCATTTT. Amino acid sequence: CASSLTGDSNQPQHF.

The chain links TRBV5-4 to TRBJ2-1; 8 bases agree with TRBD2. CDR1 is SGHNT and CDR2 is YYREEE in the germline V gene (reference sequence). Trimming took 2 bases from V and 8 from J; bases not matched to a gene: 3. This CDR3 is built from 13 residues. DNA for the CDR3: TGTGCCAGCAGCTTTACTAGCGGCCATGAGCAGTTCTTC. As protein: CASSFTSGHEQFF.

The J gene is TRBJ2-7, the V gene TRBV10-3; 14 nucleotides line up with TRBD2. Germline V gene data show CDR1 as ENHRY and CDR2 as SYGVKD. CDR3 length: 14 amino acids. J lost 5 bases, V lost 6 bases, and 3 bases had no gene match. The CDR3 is CAIRGTSGSHEQYF. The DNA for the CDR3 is TGTGCCATCAGAGGGACTAGCGGGAGCCACGAGCAGTACTTC.

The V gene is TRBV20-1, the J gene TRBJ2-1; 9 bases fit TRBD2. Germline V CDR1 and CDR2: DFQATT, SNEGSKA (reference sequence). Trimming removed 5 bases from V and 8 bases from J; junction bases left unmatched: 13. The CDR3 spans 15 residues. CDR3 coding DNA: TGCAGTGCTCCAGCCCTAAATAGCGGGAGCCATGAGCAGTTCTTC. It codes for CSAPALNSGSHEQFF.